This TCR beta chain was captured in a study of T cell responses to AZD1222 COVID-19 vaccine. The germline CDR1 and CDR2 sequences are GTSNPN and SVGIG (reference sequence). The CDR3 sequence is 13 residues long. Trimming left V 3 bases short and J 6 bases short, with 14 bases between. Clones were sequenced by immunoSEQ multiplex PCR, and TCRdb holds only the in-frame ones, with some missing. The repertoire holds more than 110,000 clones, with roughly 90% as singletons. This TCR was sampled from an adult in good health. The sample in question was peripheral blood, obtained on day 0 of AZD1222 vaccination. This chain joins TRBV30 and TRBJ1-2; D perhaps matches TRBD1 (6 bases). The CDR3 DNA reads as TGTGCCTGGAGCCCTTGGACAGCCAATGGCTACACCTTC. It yields the protein CAWSPWTANGYTF. The entire variable domain, with the rest obtained from reference TRBV30 and TRBJ1-2, is as follows: SQTIHQWPATLVQPVGSPLSLECTVEGTSNPNLYWYRQAAGRGLQLLFYSVGIGQISSEVPQNLSASRPQDRQFILSSKKLLLSDSGFYLCAWSPWTANGYTFGSGTRLTVV.